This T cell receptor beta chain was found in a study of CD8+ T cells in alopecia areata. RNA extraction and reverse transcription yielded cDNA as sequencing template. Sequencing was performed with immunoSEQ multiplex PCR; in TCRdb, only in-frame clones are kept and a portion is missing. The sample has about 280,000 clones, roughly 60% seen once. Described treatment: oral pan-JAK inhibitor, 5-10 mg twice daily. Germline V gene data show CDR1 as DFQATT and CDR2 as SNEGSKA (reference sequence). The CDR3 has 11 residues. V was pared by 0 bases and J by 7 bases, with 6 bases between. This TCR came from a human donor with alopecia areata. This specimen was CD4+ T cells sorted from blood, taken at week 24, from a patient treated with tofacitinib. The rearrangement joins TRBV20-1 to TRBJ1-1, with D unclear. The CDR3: CSARDTFEAFF. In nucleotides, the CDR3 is TGCAGTGCTAGAGACACCTTTGAAGCTTTCTTT.